This T cell receptor beta chain was sequenced for a study of shared clonotypes between healthy human individuals. Some clones are missing from TCRdb's copy, which holds only in-frame ones; the method was immunoSEQ multiplex PCR. Found here are fewer than 1.6 million clones, roughly 98.5% of them singletons; the top ten hold 0.36%. This CDR3 is built from 14 residues. The V end lost 9 bases, the J end lost 0 bases, and 14 bases lay between the germline ends. The germline gives CDR1 SNHLY, CDR2 FYNNEI. The source material was naive CD4+ T cells sorted from blood. Subset denoted: CD45RA+ positively selected. The clonotype comes from a man aged 30-40 years in good health. The J gene is TRBJ1-2, the V gene TRBV2; a possible D gene is TRBD1 (5 bases). The CDR3 loop reads CARTTGSANYGYTF. For the CDR3, the DNA is TGTGCCAGAACTACAGGATCAGCTAACTATGGCTACACCTTC.